These T cell receptor beta chains were read from a single sample in a study of tumor-infiltrating lymphocytes in primary liver carcinoma. A single record per CDR3 protein comes from TCRdb applying MiXCR to the multiplex PCR reads. The data contain 90,000 to 150,000 distinct CDR3 sequences, less than 80% of them singletons. Sample: liver tumor tissue from sampling region 1. Receptor source: a woman aged 55-70 years with primary liver carcinoma and hepatitis B virus infection. Each CDR3 is given with its conserved first and last residue. A D gene is named only where the DNA matches it firmly. Clone size is given for some rows only: seen once, a few or many times, or a class if the clone is expanded.

J,V,D,size,CDR3,DNA
TRBJ2-5,TRBV11-2,NA,NA,CANITLGFAGETQYF,TGTGCCAACATTACCCTGGGATTCGCAGGAGAGACCCAGTACTTC
TRBJ2-7,TRBV6-5,TRBD1,NA,CASRALQGLVDEQYF,TGTGCCAGCAGAGCCTTACAGGGGCTAGTCGACGAGCAGTACTTC
TRBJ1-3,TRBV6-1,NA,few,CAITRVGSGNTIYF,TGTGCCATCACAAGGGTCGGTTCTGGAAACACCATATATTTT
TRBJ2-2,TRBV12-3/TRBV12-4,TRBD2,NA,CASTLRTSLGELFF,TGTGCCAGCACTCTTCGGACTAGCCTCGGCGAGCTGTTTTTT
TRBJ2-7,TRBV4-2,TRBD1,NA,CASSDFAGTGGCEQYF,TGTGCCAGCAGCGACTTCGCCGGGACAGGGGGCTGCGAGCAGTACTTC
TRBJ2-3,TRBV11-2,NA,NA,CASSWRQSSLTDTRYF,TGTGCCAGCAGTTGGAGACAGTCCTCCTTAACAGATACGCGGTATTTT
TRBJ1-1,TRBV11-1,NA,NA,CANSLRAMAEAFF,TGTGCCAACAGCTTACGGGCAATGGCTGAAGCTTTCTTT
TRBJ1-1,TRBV10-3,TRBD1,NA,CAINESTGLDTEVFF,TGTGCCATCAATGAGTCGACAGGGTTGGACACTGAAGTTTTCTTT
TRBJ1-4,TRBV11-2,NA,medium-sized,CASSFWGATNEKLFF,TGTGCCAGCAGCTTCTGGGGAGCAACTAATGAAAAACTGTTTTTT
TRBJ2-7,TRBV11-2,TRBD2,NA,CASSAISRLTGGQKPYEQYF,TGTGCCAGCAGTGCCATTTCCCGACTAACGGGAGGGCAGAAACCCTACGAGCAGTATTTC
TRBJ2-5,TRBV4-2,NA,NA,CASSRSWGLEGQETQYF,TGTGCCAGCAGCCGGTCGTGGGGGCTGGAGGGCCAAGAGACCCAGTACTTC
TRBJ1-1,TRBV12-3/TRBV12-4,NA,NA,CPSSQGYNTEAFF,TGTCCCAGCAGTCAGGGGTACAACACAGAAGCTTTCTTT
TRBJ2-1,TRBV4-2,TRBD2,NA,CANSRGDSYNELFF,TGTGCCAACAGCCGGGGGGACTCCTACAATGAGCTGTTCTTC
TRBJ2-2,TRBV6-4,TRBD1,many,CASRTGGNTGELFF,TGTGCCAGCCGGACAGGGGGTAACACCGGGGAGCTGTTTTTT
TRBJ1-2,TRBV6-5,NA,NA,CASIYGGGDGYTF,TGTGCCAGCATTTATGGGGGGGGCGACGGCTACACCTTC
TRBJ2-7,TRBV11-2,TRBD2,NA,CASSLTSGVNEQYF,TGTGCCAGCAGCCTGACTAGCGGAGTGAACGAACAGTACTTC
TRBJ1-4,TRBV12-3/TRBV12-4,NA,many,CASSLGQGTPGEKLFF,TGTGCCAGCAGTTTGGGGCAGGGTACCCCAGGTGAAAAACTGTTTTTT
TRBJ2-5,TRBV29-1,NA,many,CSVDRDPYQETQYF,TGCAGCGTTGACCGGGACCCGTACCAAGAGACCCAGTACTTC
TRBJ2-7,TRBV4-1,NA,many,CASSQATGRQYEQYF,TGCGCCAGCAGCCAAGCAACAGGGAGACAATACGAGCAGTACTTC
TRBJ1-2,TRBV6-1,NA,many,CASSDQIGFDYGYTF,TGTGCCAGCAGTGATCAGATTGGTTTTGACTATGGCTACACCTTC
TRBJ2-7,TRBV11-2,TRBD2,NA,CARSLRWTSGEKAYEQYF,TGTGCCAGGAGCCTCCGCTGGACTAGCGGGGAGAAGGCCTACGAGCAGTACTTC
TRBJ2-1,TRBV14,TRBD2,NA,CASSPSVGLARYNEQFF,TGTGCCAGCAGCCCCTCCGTAGGACTAGCGCGGTACAATGAGCAGTTCTTC
TRBJ2-1,TRBV11-2,NA,NA,CVSSLGTSYNEQFF,TGTGTCAGCAGCTTAGGAACCTCCTATAATGAGCAGTTCTTC
TRBJ2-2,TRBV6-5,TRBD2,few,CASGKAGRTGELFF,TGTGCCAGCGGAAAAGCGGGAAGGACCGGGGAGCTGTTTTTT
TRBJ1-1,TRBV10-1,TRBD1,NA,CASSATGAQNTEAFF,TGCGCCAGCAGTGCGACAGGGGCGCAGAACACTGAAGCTTTCTTT
TRBJ2-5,TRBV10-2,TRBD2,many,CASRPGRQGRLAGGETQYF,TGCGCCAGCAGGCCTGGACGGCAGGGCCGACTAGCGGGAGGAGAGACCCAGTACTTC
TRBJ1-6,TRBV6-6,TRBD1,NA,CASSKGDRNSPLHF,TGTGCCAGCAGTAAAGGGGACAGGAATTCACCCCTCCACTTT
TRBJ2-3,TRBV11-2,NA,medium-sized,CASSPELGADTQYF,TGTGCCAGCAGCCCCGAATTGGGGGCAGATACGCAGTATTTT
TRBJ1-5,TRBV28,TRBD1,NA,CASSFIIPRTGWNQPQHF,TGTGCCAGCAGTTTTATTATCCCCCGGACAGGGTGGAATCAGCCCCAGCATTTT
TRBJ2-7,TRBV11-3,NA,NA,CARSSGGSRSEQYF,TGTGCCAGAAGTAGTGGCGGCTCCCGCAGCGAGCAGTACTTC
TRBJ2-5,TRBV11-3,NA,NA,CSSSPGIAQETQYF,TGTTCCAGCAGCCCAGGAATAGCCCAAGAGACCCAGTACTTC
TRBJ2-6,TRBV6-6,TRBD2,few,CASLKTTGGAGGANVLTF,TGTGCCAGCTTAAAAACGACGGGGGGGGCCGGAGGGGCCAACGTCCTGACTTTC
TRBJ2-7,TRBV6-2/TRBV6-3,TRBD2,NA,CVSSFALAGNSYEQYF,TGTGTCAGCAGCTTCGCCCTAGCGGGGAATTCTTACGAGCAGTACTTC
TRBJ1-1,TRBV11-1,NA,NA,CVSSLRMGDTEAFF,TGTGTCAGCAGCTTGCGGATGGGGGACACTGAAGCTTTCTTT
TRBJ1-2,TRBV10-3,NA,NA,CAISESKLADYGYTF,TGTGCCATCAGTGAGTCGAAATTAGCAGACTATGGCTACACCTTC
TRBJ1-5,TRBV12-3/TRBV12-4,TRBD1,NA,CASTRQGVHRPQHF,TGTGCCAGCACCAGACAGGGGGTTCATCGGCCCCAACATTTT
TRBJ2-7,TRBV10-3,TRBD2,many,CATLLAGTYEQYF,TGTGCCACCCTACTAGCGGGCACCTACGAGCAGTACTTC